Below, 11 T cell receptor beta chains from the same sample are listed, as sequenced in a study of control samples from healthy donors and cancer patients (TCRdb year 2020). Preparation of the library involved the immunoSEQ multiplex PCR assay. Held by TCRdb, this immuneACCESS table contains in-frame sequences only and omits some clones. Under half of the omission traces to an unresolved V gene where checked; the cause of the rest is unknown. The sample table shows approximately 150,000 clones, and approximately 94% are seen once. The top ten clones comprise about 1.4% of the sample. Input material: blood. These receptors were obtained from a woman younger than 30 in good health.

This chain connects TRBV28 to TRBJ1-4; D may be TRBD1 (5 bases). This CDR3 comprises 15 residues. Trimming removed 3 bases from V and 2 bases from J, with 10 bases in between. The germline V gene encodes CDR1 MDHEN and CDR2 SYDVKM. The CDR3 spells CASSLAGGTNEKLFF. In nucleotides, the CDR3 is TGTGCCAGCAGTTTGGCGGGGGGTACTAATGAAAAACTGTTTTTT.

This chain uses TRBV28 with TRBJ1-1; unclear D gene. Per germline, CDR1 MDHEN and CDR2 SYDVKM. CDR3 length equals 14 residues. The V gene lost 5 bases and the J gene lost 0 bases, with 10 bases spanning the gap. The CDR3 DNA sequence: TGTGCCAGCAGTAGATCTGGATTGAACACTGAAGCTTTCTTT. This codes for CASSRSGLNTEAFF.

The chain combines TRBV12-5 with TRBJ1-1; the D is unclear. Germline CDR1 is LGHNT and CDR2 is FRNRAP. Trimming cost V 1 base and J 0 bases, with 3 bases left between them. CDR3 size: 13 residues. The CDR3 spells CASGLGLNTEAFF. The CDR3 region has the DNA TGTGCTAGTGGTTTGGGGCTGAACACTGAAGCTTTCTTT.

Here the CDR3 reads CASTIDRNSYGYTF. CDR3 DNA sequence: TGTGCCAGTACCATAGACAGGAACTCCTATGGCTACACCTTC. V usage is TRBV19 and J usage is TRBJ1-2, with TRBD1 as a possible D gene (6 bases). The CDR3 contains 14 residues. The germline V gene has CDR1 LNHDA and CDR2 SQIVND (reference sequence). V was cut by 7 bases and J by 4 bases, with 16 bases left in between.

J is TRBJ1-1 and V is TRBV14; D perhaps matches TRBD1 (5 bases). Germline-derived CDR1 and CDR2 are SGHDN and FVKESK. Trimming pared 3 bases from V and 4 bases from J, leaving 9 bases between. There are 13 residues in the CDR3. In DNA form, the CDR3 reads TGTGCCAGCAGCCAGTTGGGGGGCACTGAAGCTTTCTTT. Its protein product is CASSQLGGTEAFF.

The J gene is TRBJ1-3, the V gene TRBV6-5, with D perhaps TRBD1 (5 bases). Germline loops: CDR1 MNHEY, CDR2 SVGAGI. The CDR3 is 15 residues long. Trimming stripped 2 bases from V and 4 bases from J, with 12 bases between. This CDR3 is CASSYGTGVGNTIYF. The CDR3 DNA follows: TGTGCCAGCAGTTACGGGACGGGCGTGGGAAACACCATATATTTT.

In DNA form, the CDR3 reads TGTGCCAGCTCACCACGTTCCCGGGACAGGGAGCCTACCTATGGCTACACCTTC. Encoded protein: CASSPRSRDREPTYGYTF. The rearrangement uses TRBV18 and TRBJ1-2; 9 nucleotides align to TRBD1. V gave up 1 base and J gave up 4 bases; unmatched junction bases: 13. The CDR3 has 18 amino acids. Germline CDR1 and CDR2: KGHSH and LQKENI.

The CDR3 coding sequence is TGCGCCAGCAGCTGGGGGGCTACTGGCACTGAAGCTTTCTTT. As protein: CASSWGATGTEAFF. The rearrangement joins TRBV5-1 to TRBJ1-1; the D gene is possibly TRBD1 (6 bases). V gave up 3 bases and J gave up 4 bases, with 13 bases separating them. This CDR3 contains 14 residues. CDR1 SGHRS and CDR2 YFSETQ come from the germline V gene.

The chain couples TRBV6-5 to TRBJ2-7, with 11 nucleotides matching TRBD1. V lost 6 bases, J lost 9 bases, and 7 bases stayed unmatched. This CDR3 is 13 amino acids long. The germline V gene has CDR1 MNHEY and CDR2 SVGAGI. Here the CDR3 reads CASRRTGGLAQYF. DNA of the CDR3: TGTGCCAGCAGACGGACAGGGGGCTTAGCGCAGTACTTC.

The chain uses TRBV19 and TRBJ2-7; TRBD1 might be the D (5 bases). V lost 5 bases and J lost 6, with 20 bases in between. The germline V gene has CDR1 LNHDA and CDR2 SQIVND (reference sequence). CDR3 length equals 15 residues. Here the CDR3 DNA reads TGTGCCAGTAGTCTCCGTCCGGAGATAAGGGGCGAGCAGTACTTC. Its protein product is CASSLRPEIRGEQYF.

This sequence joins TRBV9 and TRBJ1-1; 8 bases map to TRBD1. With V trimmed by 0 bases and J by 0 bases, 1 base remained unmatched. In germline, CDR1 is SGDLS, CDR2 YYNGEE. The CDR3 is 15 residues long. The CDR3: CASSVGQGLNTEAFF. The CDR3 nucleotides read TGTGCCAGCAGCGTAGGACAGGGGCTGAACACTGAAGCTTTCTTT.